The 31 T cell receptor beta chains given below trace back to one sample, sequenced in a study of blood T cell repertoires in COVID-19. Sequencing was performed with immunoSEQ multiplex PCR; in TCRdb, only in-frame clones are kept and a portion is missing. The sample lists some 50,000 clones; over 80% were seen once. The source material was peripheral blood. All receptors derive from a man at least 80 years old in a cohort sampled during active COVID-19.

CDR3 bases: TGTGCCAGCAGCTCCCGGGACAGCTCCTACAATGAGCAGTTCTTC. Its protein is CASSSRDSSYNEQFF. The chain employs TRBV7-2 and TRBJ2-1, with 7 bases identical to TRBD1. J lost 0 bases, V lost 4 bases, and 3 bases had no gene match. The CDR3 length is 15 residues. Germline V gene lookup returns CDR1 SGHTA and CDR2 FQGNSA.

The V and J genes are TRBV28 and TRBJ2-5; tentatively, D is TRBD2 (5 bases). CDR1 MDHEN and CDR2 SYDVKM come from the germline V gene. V lost 2 bases and J lost 5, with 12 bases in between. CDR3 length: 14 amino acids. In DNA form, the CDR3 reads TGTGCCAGCAGTTTACCAGGAGCGGAGGAGACCCAGTACTTC. Protein product: CASSLPGAEETQYF.

The rearrangement uses TRBV2 and TRBJ2-5; perhaps TRBD1 as D (7 bases). V gave up 3 bases and J gave up 5 bases, with 13 bases separating them. Germline CDR1 reads SNHLY; CDR2 reads FYNNEI. The CDR3 contains 14 residues. The CDR3 DNA follows: TGTGCCAGCAGTGACGGCAGGGGGAGGGAGACCCAGTACTTC. Residues: CASSDGRGRETQYF.

The chain is built from TRBV7-2 and TRBJ2-7, with TRBD2 matching 13 bases. CDR3 length: 19 residues. V lost 2 bases to trimming and J lost 2 bases; unmatched junction nucleotides: 12. CDR1 is SGHTA and CDR2 is FQGNSA in the germline V gene. CDR3: CASSLKTPLGLAGAYEQYF. The CDR3 region has the DNA TGTGCCAGCAGCTTAAAAACGCCCCTAGGACTAGCGGGGGCCTACGAGCAGTACTTC.

The chain employs TRBV6-1 and TRBJ2-7, with 10 bases that match TRBD2. After removal of 7 bases from V and 3 bases from J, the junction contained 3 bases not matched to a gene. This CDR3 contains 13 residues. Germline V gives CDR1 MNHNS, CDR2 SASEGT. This chain's CDR3 is CASKASGSYEQYF. The CDR3 DNA reads as TGTGCCAGCAAGGCTAGCGGGAGCTACGAGCAGTACTTC.

This chain joins TRBV7-8 and TRBJ2-7; 11 bases align to TRBD1. The CDR3 length is 16 residues. Unmatched junction bases numbered 8, after V lost 1 base and J lost 6 bases. The V gene's germline CDR1 is SGHVS and CDR2 FQNEAQ. The CDR3 reads CASSLVDGQGAGEQYF. For the CDR3, the DNA is TGTGCCAGCAGCTTAGTGGATGGACAGGGGGCGGGCGAGCAGTACTTC.

This sequence joins TRBV18 and TRBJ1-1; D possibly corresponds to TRBD1 (6 bases). Germline CDR1 KGHSH, CDR2 LQKENI. The CDR3 has 12 residues. V was clipped by 6 bases and J by 11 bases, with 16 bases between them. CDR3 region: CASSTKGDWAFF. CDR3 bases: TGTGCCAGCTCGACAAAGGGGGATTGGGCTTTCTTT.

This rearrangement joins TRBV7-9 to TRBJ2-1; TRBD1 agrees at 7 bases. The CDR3 extends over 15 amino acids. CDR1 SEHNR and CDR2 FQNEAQ come from the germline V gene (reference sequence). V was clipped by 4 bases and J by 6 bases; unmatched bases: 9. In DNA, the CDR3 is TGTGCCAGCAGCTCCCGACAGGGAGAGGGCAATGAGCAGTTCTTC. Translation: CASSSRQGEGNEQFF. The whole variable domain, remainder taken from reference TRBV7-9 and TRBJ2-1, is DTGVSQNPRHKITKRGQNVTFRCDPISEHNRLYWYRQTLGQGPEFLTYFQNEAQLEKSRLLSDRFSAERPKGSFSTLEIQRTEQGDSAMYLCASSSRQGEGNEQFFGPGTRLTVL.

The V gene is TRBV2, the J gene TRBJ2-5; D is possibly TRBD2 (5 bases). CDR1 is SNHLY and CDR2 is FYNNEI in the germline V gene. V gave up 3 bases and J gave up 5 bases, with 10 bases separating them. The CDR3 contains 13 residues. In nucleotides, the CDR3 is TGTGCCAGCAGTGAGGCACAGCGGGAGACCCAGTACTTC. Encoded protein: CASSEAQRETQYF.

This chain uses TRBV2 with TRBJ2-5; 9 bases agree with TRBD2. V trimming: 4 bases; J trimming: 3 bases; junction bases outside the gene matches: 6. Per germline, CDR1 SNHLY and CDR2 FYNNEI. The CDR3 is 15 amino acids. The CDR3 DNA reads TGTGCCAGCAGTGGGAGCGGGGGGACCAAAGAGACCCAGTACTTC. Its translation: CASSGSGGTKETQYF.

The chain links TRBV5-6 to TRBJ1-2, with D perhaps TRBD1 (5 bases). The germline V gene has CDR1 SGHDT and CDR2 YYEEEE. The CDR3 is 13 residues long. The ends were cut back, 4 bases at V and 4 bases at J, with 11 bases in the middle. The DNA for the CDR3 is TGTGCCAGCAGCCCGGGACTCATCTATGGCTACACCTTC. Protein sequence: CASSPGLIYGYTF.

The chain is built from TRBV2 and TRBJ1-1; D uncertain. The CDR3 runs 13 residues. Trimming cost V 2 bases and J 1 base, with 5 bases left between them. The germline V gene encodes CDR1 SNHLY and CDR2 FYNNEI. Written as DNA, the CDR3 is TGTGCCAGCAGTGAAAACAGGAACACTGAAGCTTTCTTT. Translated: CASSENRNTEAFF. The full variable domain, with the rest looked up from reference TRBV2 and TRBJ1-1, is EPEVTQTPSHQVTQMGQEVILRCVPISNHLYFYWYRQILGQKVEFLVSFYNNEISEKSEIFDDQFSVERPDGSNFTLKIRSTKLEDSAMYFCASSENRNTEAFFGQGTRLTVV.

This clone has only one observation. This chain links TRBV5-1 with TRBJ2-1; maybe TRBD1 (6 bases). Germline-derived CDR1 and CDR2 are SGHRS and YFSETQ. V was cut by 4 bases and J by 2 bases, with 13 bases left in between. This CDR3 region has 15 residues. The CDR3 sequence: CASSVSRGTYNEQFF. The CDR3 region has the DNA TGCGCCAGCAGCGTCTCCAGGGGTACCTACAATGAGCAGTTCTTC.

The V gene is TRBV9, the J gene TRBJ1-2; a weak D match, TRBD1 (5 bases). The CDR3 extends over 12 amino acids. The germline V gene has CDR1 SGDLS and CDR2 YYNGEE. The V end lost 6 bases, the J end lost 4 bases, and 10 bases lay between the germline ends. Here the CDR3 reads CASTHRSYGYTF. The CDR3 DNA sequence: TGTGCCAGCACCCACAGGTCCTATGGCTACACCTTC.

In its sample, this clone was seen a few times. This sequence joins TRBV5-6 and TRBJ2-2; a possible D gene is TRBD1 (6 bases). V shed 5 bases and J shed 5 bases, with 16 bases lying between them. Germline values: CDR1 SGHDT, CDR2 YYEEEE. The CDR3 is made up of 15 amino acids. The CDR3 coding sequence is TGTGCCAGCAGGATGACAGGTTCGGGAACCGGGGAGCTGTTTTTT. Translation gives CASRMTGSGTGELFF.

The rearrangement joins TRBV3-1 (or the pseudogene TRBV3-2) to TRBJ2-7, with 7 positions matching TRBD1. V was pared by 2 bases and J by 3 bases, with 7 bases of the junction left unmatched. Germline lookup yields CDR1 LGHDT and CDR2 YNNKEL (reference sequence). The CDR3 runs 15 residues. CDR3 nucleotide sequence: TGTGCCAGCAGCCAATGGGGGACAGCACTCTACGAGCAGTACTTC. Translated, it gives CASSQWGTALYEQYF.

This clone was found once. The chain has TRBV5-1 and TRBJ1-1; 11 bases match TRBD1. The CDR3 extends over 16 amino acids. Looked up from germline, CDR1 is SGHRS and CDR2 is YFSETQ. V shed 0 bases and J 4 bases; nucleotides not matched to a gene: 5. The CDR3 DNA follows: TGCGCCAGCAGCTTGGAATTCGGGACAGGGGGCACTGAAGCTTTCTTT. This encodes CASSLEFGTGGTEAFF.

CDR3: CSVCRDRGDTEAFF. CDR3 in DNA: TGCAGCGTTTGCCGGGACAGGGGAGACACTGAAGCTTTCTTT. The chain couples TRBV29-1 to TRBJ1-1; 10 nucleotides line up with TRBD1. Germline V lookup: CDR1 SQVTM, CDR2 ANQGSEA. This CDR3 has 14 amino acids. Unmatched junction bases numbered 6, after V lost 5 bases and J lost 3 bases.

This clone appeared a single time. The genes are TRBV28 and TRBJ2-4, with 7 bases that match TRBD2. Per the germline V gene, CDR1 is MDHEN and CDR2 is SYDVKM. J lost 0 bases, V lost 6 bases, and 26 bases had no gene match. The CDR3 spans 22 residues. DNA for the CDR3: TGTGCCAGCAGACTCGGTCGGGAGCAATGGATTGGGGGGGACTTAGCCAAAAACATTCAGTACTTC. As protein: CASRLGREQWIGGDLAKNIQYF.

The chain carries TRBV19 and TRBJ1-5, with no clear D. Trimming removed 4 bases at V and 4 bases at J, with 11 bases between. Germline CDR1 reads LNHDA; CDR2 reads SQIVND (reference sequence). This CDR3 is 14 amino acids long. The CDR3 here is CASSSPWQNQPQHF. The CDR3 DNA sequence: TGTGCCAGTAGTAGCCCCTGGCAGAATCAGCCCCAGCATTTT.

This clone turned up a few times. The J gene is TRBJ1-5, the V gene TRBV7-8, with D possibly being TRBD1 (5 bases). Germline CDR1 is SGHVS and CDR2 is FQNEAQ. The CDR3 consists of 15 residues. V was trimmed by 6 bases and J by 10 bases, leaving 22 bases between them. CDR3 residues: CASSHDGGSRGPQHF. The CDR3 DNA reads TGTGCCAGCAGTCACGACGGGGGGTCTCGTGGACCCCAGCATTTT.

This chain uses TRBV19 with TRBJ2-3; 8 nucleotides match TRBD2. The J segment lost 2 bases and the V segment lost 3 bases, leaving 1 base of the junction unmatched. This CDR3 contains 14 residues. Germline lookup yields CDR1 LNHDA and CDR2 SQIVND (reference sequence). Here the CDR3 reads CASSIGLATDTQYF. CDR3 sequence (DNA): TGTGCCAGTAGTATCGGACTAGCCACAGATACGCAGTATTTT.

The chain has TRBV24-1 and TRBJ2-2; 11 nucleotides agree with TRBD2. V dropped 5 bases and J dropped 4; count of bases not matched to a gene: 5. Looked up from germline, CDR1 is KGHDR and CDR2 is SFDVKD. The CDR3 loop spans 16 amino acids. CDR3: CATSASGGRLTGELFF. In DNA form, the CDR3 reads TGTGCCACCAGTGCTAGCGGGGGGCGCCTCACCGGGGAGCTGTTTTTT.

CDR3 DNA sequence: TGCAGCGTCGCAAGACAGGGCGCTGAGCAGTTCTTC. It translates to CSVARQGAEQFF. This chain links TRBV29-1 with TRBJ2-1, with 7 bases lining up with TRBD1. The germline V gene has CDR1 SQVTM and CDR2 ANQGSEA. This CDR3 has 12 amino acids. The J segment lost 9 bases and the V segment lost 6 bases, leaving 8 bases of the junction unmatched.

The rearrangement uses TRBV11-2 and TRBJ2-7, with 7 bases fitting TRBD1. Germline assignment: CDR1 SGHAT and CDR2 FQNNGV. The V gene end was trimmed by 5 bases and the J gene end by 5 bases; junction bases not matched to a gene: 15. The CDR3 has 16 residues. CDR3 region: CASSPDRVSIFHEQYF. CDR3 sequence (DNA): TGTGCCAGCAGCCCCGACAGGGTTTCAATATTCCACGAGCAGTACTTC.

The chain uses TRBV6-6 and TRBJ1-4; possible D gene TRBD1, 6 bases. Germline CDR1 MNHNY, CDR2 SVGAGI (reference sequence). Deletions cut 2 bases from V and 7 bases from J, with 14 bases between. The CDR3 has 15 residues. CDR3 bases: TGTGCCAGCAGTTACGCGGGGGGCGCGGGTGAAAAACTGTTTTTT. It yields the protein CASSYAGGAGEKLFF.

The chain couples TRBV5-4 to TRBJ1-1, with D unresolved. Trimming shortened V by 0 bases and J by 1 base, and 10 bases separated the two germline ends. The germline V gene has CDR1 SGHNT and CDR2 YYREEE (reference sequence). There are 15 residues in the CDR3. This CDR3 is CASSLDSTANTEAFF. CDR3 sequence (DNA): TGTGCCAGCAGCTTGGACAGTACAGCGAACACTGAAGCTTTCTTT.

This clone has a single count. The V call is TRBV6-6, the J call TRBJ2-7; TRBD2 might be the D (6 bases). CDR1 is MNHNY, CDR2 SVGAGI, per germline (reference sequence). Between the trimmed V and J ends, which lost 4 bases and 2 bases, there was a span of 15 bases. The CDR3 spans 15 residues. The CDR3 loop reads CASSSSGGLTYEQYF. In DNA, the CDR3 is TGTGCCAGCAGTTCTTCCGGGGGTCTTACCTACGAGCAGTACTTC.

The rearrangement uses TRBV29-1 and TRBJ1-1; D uncertain. V dropped 8 bases and J dropped 4 bases, with 14 bases sitting between them. This CDR3 contains 12 residues. Per the germline V gene, CDR1 is SQVTM and CDR2 is ANQGSEA. The CDR3 DNA follows: TGCAGCTCCCGCGGGGTAGGCACTGAAGCTTTCTTT. Amino acids: CSSRGVGTEAFF. The full variable domain, in which reference TRBV29-1 and TRBJ1-1 provide the parts outside the CDR3, is SAVISQKPSRDICQRGTSLTIQCQVDSQVTMMFWYRQQPGQSLTLIATANQGSEATYESGFVIDKFPISRPNLTFSTLTVSNMSPEDSSIYLCSSRGVGTEAFFGQGTRLTVV.

This clone has just a few counts. The V call is TRBV28, the J call TRBJ2-7, with D perhaps TRBD1 (6 bases). CDR3 length equals 12 residues. V dropped 2 bases and J dropped 4 bases, with 6 bases sitting between them. Germline V gene lookup returns CDR1 MDHEN and CDR2 SYDVKM. The CDR3 sequence: CASSLGQYEQYF. In DNA, the CDR3 is TGTGCCAGCAGTTTAGGACAGTACGAGCAGTACTTC.

The V and J genes are TRBV6-2 or TRBV6-3 and TRBJ2-3; the match to TRBD2 covers 14 bases. The CDR3 has 17 amino acids. The germline V gene has CDR1 MNHEY and CDR2 SVGEGT. Losses at the gene ends were 5 bases for V and 4 bases for J; bases not matched to a gene: 8. The DNA of the CDR3 is TGTGCCAGCAGTCGGACTAGCGGGAGGCCGGGGCCAGATACGCAGTATTTT. Translated: CASSRTSGRPGPDTQYF.